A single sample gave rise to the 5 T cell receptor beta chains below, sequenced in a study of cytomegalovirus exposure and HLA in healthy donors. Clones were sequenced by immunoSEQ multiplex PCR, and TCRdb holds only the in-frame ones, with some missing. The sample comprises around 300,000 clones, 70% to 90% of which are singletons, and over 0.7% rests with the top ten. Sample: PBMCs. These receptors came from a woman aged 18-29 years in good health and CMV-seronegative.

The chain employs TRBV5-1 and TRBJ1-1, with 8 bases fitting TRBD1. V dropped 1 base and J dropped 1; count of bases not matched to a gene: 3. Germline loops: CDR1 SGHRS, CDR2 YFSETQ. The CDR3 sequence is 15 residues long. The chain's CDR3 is CASSLWGTGNTEAFF. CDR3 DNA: TGCGCCAGCAGCTTGTGGGGGACAGGGAACACTGAAGCTTTCTTT.

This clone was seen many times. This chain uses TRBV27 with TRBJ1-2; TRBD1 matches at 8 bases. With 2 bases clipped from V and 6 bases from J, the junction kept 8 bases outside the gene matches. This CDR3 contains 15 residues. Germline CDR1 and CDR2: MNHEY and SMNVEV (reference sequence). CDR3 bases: TGTGCCAGCAGTTTAAGGTCCGGGACAGGTAATGGCTACACCTTC. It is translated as CASSLRSGTGNGYTF.

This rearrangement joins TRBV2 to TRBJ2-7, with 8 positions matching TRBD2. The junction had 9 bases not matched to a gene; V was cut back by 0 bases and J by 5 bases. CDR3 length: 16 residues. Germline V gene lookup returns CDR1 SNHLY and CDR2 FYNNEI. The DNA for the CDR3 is TGTGCCAGCAGTGAAGCCGGCGGAGCGGGAGTGGACGAGCAGTACTTC. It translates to CASSEAGGAGVDEQYF.

Here the CDR3 reads CASSQDILAGYNEQFF. The CDR3 DNA reads TGCGCCAGCAGCCAAGATATACTAGCGGGATACAATGAGCAGTTCTTC. V is TRBV4-3 and J is TRBJ2-1; 10 bases fit TRBD2. The CDR3 is made up of 16 amino acids. From germline, CDR1 is LGHNA and CDR2 YSLEER. The V and J ends lost 0 bases and 4 bases, in that order; junction bases with no gene match: 3.

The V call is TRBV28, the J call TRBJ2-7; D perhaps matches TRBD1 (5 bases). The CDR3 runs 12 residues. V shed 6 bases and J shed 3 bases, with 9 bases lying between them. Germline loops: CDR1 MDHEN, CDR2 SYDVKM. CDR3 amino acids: CASRQANYEQYF. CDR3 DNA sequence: TGTGCCAGCAGACAGGCGAACTACGAGCAGTACTTC. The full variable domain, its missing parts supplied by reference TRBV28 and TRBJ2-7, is DVKVTQSSRYLVKRTGEKVFLECVQDMDHENMFWYRQDPGLGLRLIYFSYDVKMKEKGDIPEGYSVSREKKERFSLILESASTNQTSMYLCASRQANYEQYFGPGTRLTVT.